The 25 T cell receptor beta chains presented below share a single source sample, sequenced in a study of shared clonotypes between healthy human individuals. TCRdb's table, derived via immunoSEQ multiplex PCR, lists solely in-frame clones and lacks some. The data contain about 1.5 million clones, around 97% of them seen just once; the ten biggest clones take up about 1.2%. The sequencing input was naive CD4+ T cells sorted from blood. Documented subset: CD45RA+ positively selected. The receptors stem from a man aged 25 to 45 in good health.

This sequence joins TRBV5-4 and TRBJ2-7, with TRBD2 identical over 14 bases. Per the germline V gene, CDR1 is SGHNT and CDR2 is YYREEE (reference sequence). The CDR3 extends over 14 amino acids. V dropped 7 bases and J dropped 1; count of bases not matched to a gene: 1. DNA of the CDR3: TGTGCCAGCGGGACTAGCGGGAGATCCTACGAGCAGTACTTC. Protein product: CASGTSGRSYEQYF.

The chain recombines TRBV28 with TRBJ2-1; TRBD2 matches at 12 bases. CDR3 length: 20 amino acids. V was clipped by 6 bases and J by 0 bases; unmatched bases: 15. The V gene's germline CDR1 is MDHEN and CDR2 SYDVKM. CDR3 nucleotide sequence: TGTGCCAGCAGACATTTACCCGGACTAGCGGGACGAGGCTCCTACAATGAGCAGTTCTTC. It codes for CASRHLPGLAGRGSYNEQFF.

This clone was picked up one time. The chain carries TRBV5-1 and TRBJ1-1; maybe TRBD1 (5 bases). The CDR3 has 14 residues. In germline, CDR1 is SGHRS, CDR2 YFSETQ. The V end lost 4 bases, the J end lost 3 bases, and 13 bases lay between the germline ends. This CDR3 reads CASSNAGLDTEAFF. Here the CDR3 DNA reads TGCGCCAGCAGCAACGCAGGGTTGGACACTGAAGCTTTCTTT.

The chain employs TRBV29-1 and TRBJ2-7, with TRBD1 identical over 9 bases. V lost 8 bases to trimming and J lost 2 bases; unmatched junction nucleotides: 7. This CDR3 comprises 13 residues. Germline CDR1 and CDR2: SQVTM and ANQGSEA. The CDR3 sequence is CSYAGQGTYEQYF. Here the CDR3 DNA reads TGCAGCTATGCGGGACAGGGAACCTACGAGCAGTACTTC.

The chain has TRBV7-9 and TRBJ2-5; D is ambiguous. The CDR3 has 14 residues. Trimming stripped 5 bases from V and 2 bases from J, with 12 bases between. CDR1 SEHNR and CDR2 FQNEAQ come from the germline V gene (reference sequence). The CDR3, as DNA: TGTGCCAGCAGCCCACGGGCATATCAAGAGACCCAGTACTTC. This encodes CASSPRAYQETQYF.

As to this clone: Additional DNA sequences in this sample encode the identical CDR3. The chain is built from TRBV7-3 and TRBJ2-2, with TRBD2 matching 9 bases. V was pared by 2 bases and J by 8 bases, with 6 bases of the junction left unmatched. The CDR3 has 15 amino acids. CDR1 SGHTA and CDR2 FQGTGA come from the germline V gene. CDR3 residues: CASSLRAGGPGELFF. CDR3 in DNA: TGTGCCAGCAGCTTACGAGCGGGAGGCCCGGGGGAGCTGTTTTTT.

The CDR3 loop is CASSFIGNRGGMAGNQPQHF. The CDR3 DNA reads TGTGCCAGCAGTTTTATCGGAAACAGGGGAGGAATGGCCGGCAATCAGCCCCAGCATTTT. This chain uses TRBV27 with TRBJ1-5; 7 bases agree with TRBD1. Germline V gives CDR1 MNHEY, CDR2 SMNVEV (reference sequence). V lost 3 bases and J lost 2; bases outside the gene matches: 19. The CDR3 length is 20 residues.

This chain joins TRBV30 and TRBJ1-1; 9 nucleotides align to TRBD1. This CDR3 has 14 amino acids. Germline CDR1 and CDR2: GTSNPN and SVGIG (reference sequence). Trimming took 1 base from V and 6 from J; bases not matched to a gene: 6. The CDR3, as DNA: TGTGCCTGGAGTGGACAGGGGGATTCCTCTGAAGCTTTCTTT. This codes for CAWSGQGDSSEAFF.

V and J are TRBV27 and TRBJ2-3, with D maybe TRBD1 (5 bases). Germline V gene lookup returns CDR1 MNHEY and CDR2 SMNVEV (reference sequence). This CDR3 contains 12 residues. V lost 5 bases to trimming and J lost 7 bases, with 10 bases between them. Here the CDR3 DNA reads TGTGCCAGCAGTCCAAAGGGGTATACGCAGTATTTT. It encodes CASSPKGYTQYF.

The chain is built from TRBV18 and TRBJ2-3; perhaps TRBD1 as D (5 bases). Trimming shortened V by 3 bases and J by 7 bases, and 14 bases separated the two germline ends. Germline V CDR1 and CDR2: KGHSH, LQKENI. The CDR3 runs to 14 residues. CDR3 protein: CASSPQARVYTQYF. The CDR3 bases are TGTGCCAGCTCACCCCAGGCCAGGGTCTATACGCAGTATTTT.

The chain combines TRBV7-9 with TRBJ2-1; D remains ambiguous. With 1 base removed from V and 14 bases from J, the gap between germline ends came to 15 bases. Germline CDR1 SEHNR, CDR2 FQNEAQ (reference sequence). This CDR3 is 13 amino acids long. The CDR3 nucleotides read TGTGCCAGCAGCTTAGAATCGCCGGCCAAGAAGTTCTTC. Its protein is CASSLESPAKKFF.

The gene calls are TRBV5-1 and TRBJ2-5, with D unresolved. The CDR3 extends over 14 amino acids. Looked up from germline, CDR1 is SGHRS and CDR2 is YFSETQ. V dropped 0 bases and J dropped 2 bases, with 8 bases sitting between them. The CDR3 protein is CASSLVQVQETQYF. Written as DNA, the CDR3 is TGCGCCAGCAGCTTGGTGCAAGTTCAAGAGACCCAGTACTTC.

V usage is TRBV11-3 and J usage is TRBJ2-1; 10 bases are shared with TRBD2. Germline CDR1 SGHNT, CDR2 YENEEA. The CDR3 runs 15 residues. V dropped 3 bases and J dropped 5; count of bases not matched to a gene: 4. The CDR3 DNA reads as TGTGCCAGCAGCTTTACGCTAGCGGGGGACAATGAGCAGTTCTTC. Translation: CASSFTLAGDNEQFF.

Concerning this clone: One junction end does not reproduce the germline sequence, and a read error may be involved. V gene TRBV6-4 combines with J gene TRBJ2-3, with TRBD2 matching over 7 bases. The CDR3 length is 15 residues. Germline V gene lookup returns CDR1 MRHNA and CDR2 SNTAGT. The CDR3 here is CATSGTAGSADTQYF. CDR3 nucleotide sequence: TGTGCCACCAGTGGTACAGCGGGATCAGCAGATACGCAGTATTTT.

V and J are TRBV5-1 and TRBJ2-5; D is possibly TRBD1 (6 bases). Trimming shortened V by 4 bases and J by 4 bases, and 11 bases separated the two germline ends. The V gene's germline CDR1 is SGHRS and CDR2 YFSETQ. The CDR3 is 13 residues long. In DNA, the CDR3 is TGCGCCAGCAGCGTGGGACACGCAGAGACCCAGTACTTC. Translated: CASSVGHAETQYF.

For the CDR3, the DNA is TGTGCCAGTCGCGAATATACAGGGTCCTACAATGAGCAGTTCTTC. Its protein product is CASREYTGSYNEQFF. The chain uses TRBV19 and TRBJ2-1, with D perhaps TRBD1 (6 bases). The ends were cut back, 8 bases at V and 1 base at J, with 15 bases in the middle. There are 15 residues in the CDR3. Germline V gene sequence: CDR1 LNHDA, CDR2 SQIVND (reference sequence). Filled out from reference TRBV19 and TRBJ2-1, the complete variable domain reads DGGITQSPKYLFRKEGQNVTLSCEQNLNHDAMYWYRQDPGQGLRLIYYSQIVNDFQKGDIAEGYSVSREKKESFPLTVTSAQKNPTAFYLCASREYTGSYNEQFFGPGTRLTVL.

This chain joins TRBV11-2 and TRBJ2-7; no reliable D call. The V gene's germline CDR1 is SGHAT and CDR2 FQNNGV. This CDR3 comprises 15 residues. Between the trimmed V and J ends, which lost 4 bases and 0 bases, there was a span of 13 bases. CDR3 sequence: CASSSLGFHSYEQYF. For the CDR3, the DNA is TGTGCCAGCAGCTCTCTCGGTTTTCACTCCTACGAGCAGTACTTC. The full variable domain, rest sourced from reference TRBV11-2 and TRBJ2-7, is EAGVAQSPRYKIIEKRQSVAFWCNPISGHATLYWYQQILGQGPKLLIQFQNNGVVDDSQLPKDRFSAERLKGVDSTLKIQPAKLEDSAVYLCASSSLGFHSYEQYFGPGTRLTVT.

The V and J genes are TRBV7-3 and TRBJ2-3; maybe TRBD1 (5 bases). Looked up from germline, CDR1 is SGHTA and CDR2 is FQGTGA. The V gene lost 3 bases and the J gene lost 5 bases, with 12 bases spanning the gap. The CDR3 spans 14 residues. The CDR3 here is CASSFLIQGDTQYF. CDR3 nucleotide sequence: TGTGCCAGCAGCTTCCTAATCCAGGGAGATACGCAGTATTTT.

This chain joins TRBV4-2 and TRBJ2-5; tentatively, D is TRBD1 (5 bases). Germline CDR1 reads LGHNA; CDR2 reads YNFKEQ. This CDR3 region has 15 residues. Trimming took off 0 bases at V and 4 bases at J, with 12 bases between the two ends. The CDR3 is CASSQDGRGIETQYF. In DNA, the CDR3 is TGTGCCAGCAGCCAAGATGGTAGGGGCATAGAGACCCAGTACTTC.

The chain has TRBV5-4 and TRBJ2-7; the match to TRBD2 covers 10 bases. Trimming cost V 0 bases and J 5 bases; bases outside gene matches: 8. Germline lookup yields CDR1 SGHNT and CDR2 YYREEE (reference sequence). The CDR3 spans 16 residues. CDR3 residues: CASSLEVASGRHEQYF. As DNA, the CDR3 is TGTGCCAGCAGCTTGGAAGTGGCTAGCGGGAGACACGAGCAGTACTTC. The variable domain in full, with the rest retrieved from reference TRBV5-4 and TRBJ2-7, is ETGVTQSPTHLIKTRGQQVTLRCSSQSGHNTVSWYQQALGQGPQFIFQYYREEENGRGNFPPRFSGLQFPNYSSELNVNALELDDSALYLCASSLEVASGRHEQYFGPGTRLTVT.

This clone has a handful of counts. The chain joins TRBV15 to TRBJ1-2, with D unclear. From germline, CDR1 is LNHNV and CDR2 YYDKDF (reference sequence). The CDR3 is made up of 12 amino acids. Trimming removed 0 bases from V and 11 bases from J, with 10 bases in between. The CDR3 loop is CATSRDRRWYTF. The CDR3 DNA sequence: TGTGCCACCAGCAGAGATCGGCGGTGGTACACCTTC.

The chain uses TRBV7-2 and TRBJ2-5; unclear D gene. Germline CDR1 and CDR2: SGHTA and FQGNSA. V shed 5 bases and J shed 4 bases, with 14 bases lying between them. The CDR3 runs 14 residues. CDR3: CASSPALNRETQYF. The CDR3 nucleotides are TGTGCCAGCAGCCCCGCCCTTAACAGAGAGACCCAGTACTTC.

The chain employs TRBV5-4 and TRBJ2-2; TRBD2 aligns across 8 bases. Germline assignment: CDR1 SGHNT and CDR2 YYREEE (reference sequence). CDR3 length: 13 residues. Trimming cost V 10 bases and J 0 bases; bases outside gene matches: 2. CDR3 nucleotide sequence: TGTGCCGGGGGACTAGCGAACACCGGGGAGCTGTTTTTT. Translated: CAGGLANTGELFF.

The chain uses TRBV9 and TRBJ2-3; D gene unclear. The CDR3 covers 13 residues. Between the trimmed V and J ends, which lost 3 bases and 0 bases, there was a span of 5 bases. Germline V gene sequence: CDR1 SGDLS, CDR2 YYNGEE. CDR3 in amino acids: CASSDGSTDTQYF. The CDR3 DNA is TGTGCCAGCAGCGATGGTAGCACAGATACGCAGTATTTT.

The chain's CDR3 is CASSHHLAGVIYEQFF. CDR3 DNA: TGCGCCAGCAGCCACCATCTAGCGGGAGTGATCTATGAGCAGTTCTTC. This chain joins TRBV4-3 and TRBJ2-1; 10 bases align to TRBD2. Trimming removed 3 bases from V and 8 bases from J; junction bases left unmatched: 10. The CDR3 covers 16 residues. CDR1 is LGHNA, CDR2 YSLEER, per germline.